Listed below are T cell receptor beta chains from one sample, sequenced in a study. TCRdb called the RT-PCR reads again in MiXCR, with one record for every CDR3 protein. Here the sample spans 550,000 to 750,000 distinct CDR3 sequences, 13% to 15% being singletons. The specimen sequenced was memory CD4+ T cells from blood. Receptor source: a female donor in good health, serving as a healthy control. The CDR3 runs from the conserved cysteine through the conserved F or W. D genes are given only for firm matches. The size of a clone is reported for some rows only, either as once, few or many, or as a class for expanded clones.

size	D	V	J	DNA	CDR3
many	TRBD1	TRBV7-3	TRBJ2-2	TGTGCCAGCAGCTCGGGACAGGGAGGGGAGCTGTTTTTT	CASSSGQGGELFF
few	NA	TRBV5-4	TRBJ2-6	TGTGCCAGCAGCTTGAGGGAAACTGGGGCCAACGTCCTGACTTTC	CASSLRETGANVLTF
many	NA	TRBV10-3	TRBJ1-6	TGTGCCATCAGTGATTATAATTCACCCCTCCACTTT	CAISDYNSPLHF
NA	NA	TRBV15	TRBJ1-5	TGTGCCACCAGCAGAGAGACGGGGAATCAGCCCCAGCATTTT	CATSRETGNQPQHF
few	NA	TRBV3-1	TRBJ1-5	TGTGCCAGCAGCCAATCTACCCAAGGAGGCAATCAGCCCCAGCATTTT	CASSQSTQGGNQPQHF
few	TRBD1	TRBV29-1	TRBJ1-1	TGCAGCGCCGACAGGGATGCCATGAACACTGAAGCTTTCTTT	CSADRDAMNTEAFF
NA	NA	TRBV7-9	TRBJ1-6	TGTGCCAGCAGCTCCAAGGGTGAAGGGGCAAGTAATTCACCCCTCCACTTT	CASSSKGEGASNSPLHF
NA	NA	TRBV12-3/TRBV12-4	TRBJ2-6	TGTGCCAGCAGGGGGACAAGTCCGACTGGGGCCAACGTCCTGACTTTC	CASRGTSPTGANVLTF
few	NA	TRBV28	TRBJ1-2	TGTGCCAGCAGCGATGGGTCCCAACAGGGCCAGAGAGGCTACACCTTC	CASSDGSQQGQRGYTF
NA	TRBD1	TRBV12-3/TRBV12-4	TRBJ2-7	TGTGCCGGCAGCCACCACGGGACAGGTTCCTACGAGCAGTACTTC	CAGSHHGTGSYEQYF
NA	TRBD2	TRBV3-1	TRBJ2-1	TGTGCCAGCCTATCTAAAGCGGGAGTTAAGAATGAGCAGTTCTTC	CASLSKAGVKNEQFF
many	NA	TRBV20-1	TRBJ2-5	TGCAGTGCTCCCGAGTGGCGGGACGCTTTTTTGGAAGAGACCCAGTACTTC	CSAPEWRDAFLEETQYF
NA	NA	TRBV9	TRBJ1-5	TGTGCCAGCAGCGTAGAGGGGGGACCCAATCAGCCCCAGCATTTT	CASSVEGGPNQPQHF
few	TRBD2	TRBV5-1	TRBJ2-1	TGCGCCAGTAGACTTGAGCGGGGGACCTACAATGAGCAGTTCTTC	CASRLERGTYNEQFF
many	TRBD1	TRBV6-5	TRBJ1-1	TGTGCCAGCAGTTATACGACAGGGGCCACTGAAGCTTTCTTT	CASSYTTGATEAFF
few	NA	TRBV15	TRBJ2-2	TGTGCCACCAGCCGTCAGCGGGCCTCCGGGGAGCTGTTTTTT	CATSRQRASGELFF
NA	NA	TRBV5-1	TRBJ2-6	TGCGCCAGCACCTTGGAGTCCTCGGCCAACGTCCTGACTTTC	CASTLESSANVLTF
few	NA	TRBV27	TRBJ2-1	TGTGCCAGCATCCCTTACTCCGCAACTTCCTACAATGAGCAGTTCTTC	CASIPYSATSYNEQFF
many	TRBD2	TRBV24-1	TRBJ2-1	TGTGCCACCAGTAAATCTAGCGGGAGTAACGTATACAATGAGCAGTTCTTC	CATSKSSGSNVYNEQFF
NA	NA	TRBV9	TRBJ2-3	TGTGCCAGCAGCCCAGGACATTTCACAGATACGCAGTATTTT	CASSPGHFTDTQYF
many	NA	TRBV20-1	TRBJ2-1	TGCAGTGCTCAACAAGGGCGTTCTTACAATGAGCAGTTCTTC	CSAQQGRSYNEQFF
few	TRBD1	TRBV20-1	TRBJ1-6	TGCAGTGCTAGAGTTAGGACAGGGGGGGATAATTCACCCCTCCACTTT	CSARVRTGGDNSPLHF
few	NA	TRBV6-5	TRBJ1-2	TGTGCCAGCACCTCCCGGGACAATAACTATGGCTACACCTTC	CASTSRDNNYGYTF
many	TRBD1	TRBV9	TRBJ2-7	TGTGCCAGCAGCGTAGAAGGGACAGGGATTACCTACGAGCAGTACTTC	CASSVEGTGITYEQYF
many	TRBD1	TRBV29-1	TRBJ1-1	TGCAGCGTTCTAGGGGACAGGGTGGGCACTGAAGCTTTCTTT	CSVLGDRVGTEAFF
NA	NA	TRBV7-3	TRBJ2-5	TGTGCCAGCAGCTTAAATTCCGGGGCTACCCAAGAGACCCAGTACTTC	CASSLNSGATQETQYF
NA	NA	TRBV5-1	TRBJ2-7	TGCGCCAGCAGCTTGGCTCTAGGGGATAGCTCCTACGAGCAGTACTTC	CASSLALGDSSYEQYF
NA	NA	TRBV5-6	TRBJ2-5	TGTGCCAGCAGCGCCCTAAGGGGCCCGGGGTATACCGAAGAGACCCAGTACTTC	CASSALRGPGYTEETQYF
few	TRBD2	TRBV6-1	TRBJ2-7	TGTGCCAGCACCTCGGGAGGAATCTCCTACGAGCAGTACTTC	CASTSGGISYEQYF
few	NA	TRBV9	TRBJ1-6	TGTGCCAGCAGCGTAGGGGGACAACGGTCACCCCTCCACTTT	CASSVGGQRSPLHF
few	TRBD2	TRBV9	TRBJ2-1	TGTGCCAGCAGCGCTAGCGGGGGGGCCTTCGATGAGCAGTTCTTC	CASSASGGAFDEQFF
NA	TRBD2	TRBV11-2	TRBJ2-3	TGTGCCAGCAGCTTAGACTTGTGGGCGGGAGTAGGAGATACGCAGTATTTT	CASSLDLWAGVGDTQYF
few	NA	TRBV7-9	TRBJ1-1	TGTGCCAGCAGCTTAGATGGCCTCAGGAACACTGAAGCTTTCTTT	CASSLDGLRNTEAFF
few	NA	TRBV3-1	TRBJ2-5	TGTGCCAGCAGCCAAGTAGGGGGGTACCAAGAGACCCAGTACTTC	CASSQVGGYQETQYF
NA	TRBD1	TRBV20-1	TRBJ2-7	TGCAGTGCTATTTGGGACAGGGATGACAACGAGCAGTACTTC	CSAIWDRDDNEQYF